A selection of T cell receptor beta chains follows, all from one sample in a study of blood T cell repertoires in COVID-19. Generated by immunoSEQ multiplex PCR, the TCRdb table keeps only in-frame clones and is missing some. This table has approximately 50,000 clones, 85% to 90% appearing once. Sequencing was carried out using peripheral blood. All receptors derive from a man older than 75 with active or convalescent COVID-19. Both conserved end residues are part of each CDR3. The order of the fields is V gene, D gene, clone size, J gene, CDR3 protein, CDR3 DNA. The D gene is left open where the match is weak. The size of a clone is reported for some rows only, either as once, few or many, or as a class for expanded clones.

V: TRBV11-2; D: -; size: -; J: TRBJ2-5; CDR3: CASSPPGTQYF; DNA: TGTGCCAGCAGCCCGCCGGGGACCCAGTACTTC
V: TRBV28; D: TRBD1; size: -; J: TRBJ1-5; CDR3: CASRQGAKQPQHF; DNA: TGTGCCAGCAGGCAGGGGGCAAAACAGCCCCAGCATTTT
V: TRBV7-2; D: -; size: -; J: TRBJ2-1; CDR3: CASSLAGGDPYNEQFF; DNA: TGTGCCAGCAGCTTAGCGGGAGGTGATCCCTACAATGAGCAGTTCTTC
V: TRBV27; D: -; size: -; J: TRBJ1-2; CDR3: CASSLNRAYGYTF; DNA: TGTGCCAGCAGTTTAAACAGGGCCTATGGCTACACCTTC
V: TRBV10-3; D: -; size: -; J: TRBJ2-3; CDR3: CAISDGLARTDTQYF; DNA: TGTGCCATCAGTGATGGCCTAGCGCGCACAGATACGCAGTATTTT
V: TRBV5-1; D: -; size: -; J: TRBJ2-5; CDR3: CASSPGRGQETQYF; DNA: TGCGCCAGCAGCCCTGGTCGAGGACAAGAGACCCAGTACTTC
V: TRBV19; D: TRBD1; size: few; J: TRBJ1-3; CDR3: CASRSTGTGLSGNTIYF; DNA: TGTGCCAGTAGGAGCACCGGGACAGGGCTGTCTGGAAACACCATATATTTT
V: TRBV30; D: -; size: once; J: TRBJ1-6; CDR3: CAWSDQAGVSSYNSPLHF; DNA: TGTGCCTGGAGTGACCAGGCGGGGGTGAGCTCCTATAATTCACCCCTCCACTTT
V: TRBV2; D: TRBD2; size: -; J: TRBJ2-5; CDR3: CASLSAGVVETQYF; DNA: TGTGCCAGTTTATCCGCGGGAGTCGTCGAGACCCAGTACTTC
V: TRBV29-1; D: -; size: -; J: TRBJ1-1; CDR3: CSVEPLRGAHTEAFF; DNA: TGCAGCGTTGAGCCGCTGCGGGGGGCGCACACTGAAGCTTTCTTT
V: TRBV7-3; D: -; size: -; J: TRBJ2-3; CDR3: CASSLNPGADTQYF; DNA: TGTGCCAGCAGCTTAAATCCGGGTGCAGATACGCAGTATTTT
V: TRBV29-1; D: TRBD1; size: -; J: TRBJ2-7; CDR3: CSVSGDRGPEQYF; DNA: TGCAGCGTCAGCGGGGACAGGGGCCCCGAGCAGTACTTC
V: TRBV6-7; D: TRBD1; size: -; J: TRBJ1-6; CDR3: CASSHTGAHPYNSPLHF; DNA: TGTGCCAGCAGTCATACAGGGGCGCATCCCTATAATTCACCCCTCCACTTT
V: TRBV7-9; D: TRBD1; size: -; J: TRBJ1-2; CDR3: CASSPLWDRVSSGYTF; DNA: TGTGCCAGCAGCCCCTTGTGGGACAGGGTATCTAGTGGCTACACCTTC
V: TRBV11-2; D: -; size: -; J: TRBJ2-3; CDR3: CASSFYRAGTDTQYF; DNA: TGTGCCAGCAGCTTCTACAGGGCGGGCACAGATACGCAGTATTTT
V: TRBV7-2; D: TRBD1; size: -; J: TRBJ2-3; CDR3: CASSLDMGQVTDTQYF; DNA: TGTGCCAGCAGCTTAGATATGGGACAGGTCACAGATACGCAGTATTTT
V: TRBV6-2/TRBV6-3; D: -; size: -; J: TRBJ1-1; CDR3: CASSYTGRYTEAFF; DNA: TGTGCCAGCAGTTACACGGGGAGGTACACTGAAGCTTTCTTT
V: TRBV10-1; D: -; size: -; J: TRBJ2-1; CDR3: CASSVAGGPSNEQFF; DNA: TGCGCCAGCAGCGTAGCCGGAGGGCCTTCCAATGAGCAGTTCTTC
V: TRBV11-2; D: -; size: once; J: TRBJ2-1; CDR3: CASSLDYQGASAYNEQFF; DNA: TGTGCCAGCAGCTTAGATTATCAAGGTGCTAGCGCTTACAATGAGCAGTTCTTC
V: TRBV5-1; D: -; size: -; J: TRBJ1-6; CDR3: CASSSRVDLNSPLHF; DNA: TGCGCCAGCAGCTCCAGGGTCGACCTTAATTCACCCCTCCACTTT
V: TRBV7-9; D: -; size: -; J: TRBJ2-1; CDR3: CASTPLGVSEQFF; DNA: TGTGCCAGCACCCCTCTCGGGGTTAGTGAGCAGTTCTTC
V: TRBV21-1; D: -; size: -; J: TRBJ2-1; CDR3: CASRPPWDSAYNEQFF; DNA: TGTGCCAGCCGTCCTCCATGGGACAGTGCCTACAATGAGCAGTTCTTC
V: TRBV7-8; D: -; size: once; J: TRBJ2-7; CDR3: CASSLRRGTGPTYEQYF; DNA: TGTGCCAGCAGCTTAAGGCGGGGGACAGGACCTACCTACGAGCAGTACTTC
V: TRBV11-2; D: -; size: -; J: TRBJ1-3; CDR3: CASSLERQGNTIYF; DNA: TGTGCCAGCAGCTTAGAGCGGCAGGGAAACACCATATATTTT
V: TRBV19; D: TRBD1; size: -; J: TRBJ2-5; CDR3: CASSISSAGGVQETQYF; DNA: TGTGCCAGTAGTATATCGTCGGCAGGGGGCGTCCAAGAGACCCAGTACTTC
V: TRBV6-2/TRBV6-3; D: -; size: -; J: TRBJ1-1; CDR3: CASSYSYTEAFF; DNA: TGTGCCAGCAGTTACTCCTACACTGAAGCTTTCTTT
V: TRBV28; D: TRBD1; size: -; J: TRBJ1-6; CDR3: CASRTTGGKHNSPLHF; DNA: TGTGCCAGCAGAACGACAGGGGGCAAGCACAATTCACCCCTCCACTTT
V: TRBV7-8; D: -; size: -; J: TRBJ2-2; CDR3: CASSLGRVTGELFF; DNA: TGTGCCAGCAGCTTAGGCAGGGTCACCGGGGAGCTGTTTTTT
V: TRBV5-1; D: TRBD1; size: -; J: TRBJ1-1; CDR3: CASSKRPGQGSPEAFF; DNA: TGCGCCAGCAGCAAGAGGCCGGGACAGGGCAGCCCTGAAGCTTTCTTT
V: TRBV4-3; D: TRBD1; size: few; J: TRBJ1-2; CDR3: CASSQEIGTGPSKRYGYTF; DNA: TGCGCCAGCAGCCAAGAGATCGGGACAGGGCCATCTAAGCGGTATGGCTACACCTTC
V: TRBV12-3/TRBV12-4; D: TRBD1; size: -; J: TRBJ2-7; CDR3: CASRDRASYEQYF; DNA: TGTGCCAGCAGGGACAGGGCTTCCTACGAGCAGTACTTC
V: TRBV6-2/TRBV6-3; D: TRBD2; size: -; J: TRBJ2-5; CDR3: CASSYSRSGGAQETQYF; DNA: TGTGCCAGCAGTTACTCGAGAAGCGGGGGGGCCCAAGAGACCCAGTACTTC
V: TRBV6-5; D: TRBD1; size: -; J: TRBJ1-3; CDR3: CASSTHGTGVNTIYF; DNA: TGTGCCAGCAGTACCCATGGGACAGGGGTAAACACCATATATTTT
V: TRBV9; D: TRBD2; size: once; J: TRBJ2-3; CDR3: CASSPRGRGVPGLVVTDTQYF; DNA: TGTGCCAGCAGCCCGAGGGGGAGAGGCGTACCGGGACTAGTCGTCACAGATACGCAGTATTTT
V: TRBV28; D: -; size: -; J: TRBJ2-5; CDR3: CASSWEYQETQYF; DNA: TGTGCCAGCAGTTGGGAGTACCAAGAGACCCAGTACTTC
V: TRBV18; D: TRBD1; size: -; J: TRBJ1-5; CDR3: CASSEGQGLNQPQHF; DNA: TGTGCCAGCTCCGAGGGACAGGGGTTGAATCAGCCCCAGCATTTT
V: TRBV5-8; D: -; size: -; J: TRBJ1-2; CDR3: CASSQGGFYGYTF; DNA: TGTGCCAGCAGCCAGGGAGGATTCTATGGCTACACCTTC
V: TRBV18; D: TRBD2; size: -; J: TRBJ2-5; CDR3: CASSPRLAGGQETQYF; DNA: TGTGCCAGCTCACCGAGGCTGGCGGGGGGGCAAGAGACCCAGTACTTC
V: TRBV18; D: TRBD1; size: -; J: TRBJ1-5; CDR3: CASSLDRGGNQPQHF; DNA: TGTGCCAGCTCACTGGACAGGGGGGGCAATCAGCCCCAGCATTTT
V: TRBV5-5; D: TRBD1; size: -; J: TRBJ1-4; CDR3: CASSVGQDNEKLFF; DNA: TGTGCCAGCAGCGTCGGACAGGATAATGAAAAACTGTTTTTT
V: TRBV28; D: TRBD1; size: -; J: TRBJ1-2; CDR3: CASSPTDRGDGYTF; DNA: TGTGCCAGCAGCCCCACCGACAGGGGGGACGGCTACACCTTC